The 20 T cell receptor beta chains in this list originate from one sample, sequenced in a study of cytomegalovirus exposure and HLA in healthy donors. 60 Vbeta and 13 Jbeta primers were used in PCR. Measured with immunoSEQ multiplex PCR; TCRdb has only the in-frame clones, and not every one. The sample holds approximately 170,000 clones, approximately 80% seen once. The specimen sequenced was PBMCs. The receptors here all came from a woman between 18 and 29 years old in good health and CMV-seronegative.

Written as DNA, the CDR3 is TGTGCCAGCAGTTTTACTGGCGGGAAGCCCCAGCATTTT. This gives the protein CASSFTGGKPQHF. V usage is TRBV28 and J usage is TRBJ1-5; D is uncertain. V lost 3 bases, J lost 8 bases, and 11 bases lay in between. CDR1 and CDR2 from the germline V gene are MDHEN and SYDVKM. The CDR3 totals 13 residues.

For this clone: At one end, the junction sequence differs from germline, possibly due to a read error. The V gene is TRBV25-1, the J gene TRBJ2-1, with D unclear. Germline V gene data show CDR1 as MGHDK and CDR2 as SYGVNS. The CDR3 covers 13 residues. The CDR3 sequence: CASSGLSSNEQFF. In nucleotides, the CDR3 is TGTGCCAGCAGTGGACTTTCCTCCAATGAGCAGTTCTTC.

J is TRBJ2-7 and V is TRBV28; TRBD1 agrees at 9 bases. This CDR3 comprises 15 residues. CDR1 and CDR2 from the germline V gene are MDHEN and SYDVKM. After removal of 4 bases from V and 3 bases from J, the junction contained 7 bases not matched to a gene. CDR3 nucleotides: TGTGCCAGCAGTTCCAGACAGGGGGACTTCTACGAGCAGTACTTC. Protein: CASSSRQGDFYEQYF.

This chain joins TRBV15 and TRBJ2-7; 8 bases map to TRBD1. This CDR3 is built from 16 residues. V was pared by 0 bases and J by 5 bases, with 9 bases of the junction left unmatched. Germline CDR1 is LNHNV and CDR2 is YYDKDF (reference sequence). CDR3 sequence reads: CATSRDAGQGLNEQYF. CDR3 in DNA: TGTGCCACCAGCAGAGACGCCGGACAGGGTTTGAACGAGCAGTACTTC.

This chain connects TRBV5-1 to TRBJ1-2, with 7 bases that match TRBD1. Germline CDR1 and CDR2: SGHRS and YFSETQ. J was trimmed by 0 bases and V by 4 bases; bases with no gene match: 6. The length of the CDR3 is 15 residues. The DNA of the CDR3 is TGCGCCAGCAGCCCAGGGACAGCGACTAACTATGGCTACACCTTC. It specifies CASSPGTATNYGYTF.

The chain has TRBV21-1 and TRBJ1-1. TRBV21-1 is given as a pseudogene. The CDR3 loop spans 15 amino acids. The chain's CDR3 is CASSKARAMNTEAFF. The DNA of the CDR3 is TGTGCCAGCAGCAAAGCGCGAGCAATGAACACTGAAGCTTTCTTT.

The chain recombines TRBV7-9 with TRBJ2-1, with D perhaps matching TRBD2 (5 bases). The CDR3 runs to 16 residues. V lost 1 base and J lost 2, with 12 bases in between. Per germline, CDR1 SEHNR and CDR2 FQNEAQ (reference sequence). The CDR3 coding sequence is TGTGCCAGCAGCTTAGGGACCGGGGAGCCCTACAATGAGCAGTTCTTC. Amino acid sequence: CASSLGTGEPYNEQFF.

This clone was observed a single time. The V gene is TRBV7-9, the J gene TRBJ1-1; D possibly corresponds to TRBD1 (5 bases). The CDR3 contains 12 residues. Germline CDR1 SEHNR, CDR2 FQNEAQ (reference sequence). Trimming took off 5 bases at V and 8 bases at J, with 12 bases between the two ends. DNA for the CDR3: TGTGCCAGCAGCATGGGACTACTGGAAGCTTTCTTT. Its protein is CASSMGLLEAFF. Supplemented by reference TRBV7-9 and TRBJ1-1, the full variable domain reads DTGVSQNPRHKITKRGQNVTFRCDPISEHNRLYWYRQTLGQGPEFLTYFQNEAQLEKSRLLSDRFSAERPKGSFSTLEIQRTEQGDSAMYLCASSMGLLEAFFGQGTRLTVV.

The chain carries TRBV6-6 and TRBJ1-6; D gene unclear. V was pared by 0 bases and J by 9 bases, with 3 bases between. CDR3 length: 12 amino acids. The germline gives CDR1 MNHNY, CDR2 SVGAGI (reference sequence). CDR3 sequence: CASSYSSSPLHF. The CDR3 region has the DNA TGTGCCAGCAGTTACTCGAGTTCACCCCTCCACTTT.

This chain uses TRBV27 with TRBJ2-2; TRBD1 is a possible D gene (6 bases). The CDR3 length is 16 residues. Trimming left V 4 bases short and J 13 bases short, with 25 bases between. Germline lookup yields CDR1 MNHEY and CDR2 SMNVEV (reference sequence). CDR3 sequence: CASSWSPRGMGAGLFF. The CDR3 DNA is TGTGCCAGCAGTTGGTCTCCCAGGGGAATGGGCGCAGGGCTGTTTTTT.

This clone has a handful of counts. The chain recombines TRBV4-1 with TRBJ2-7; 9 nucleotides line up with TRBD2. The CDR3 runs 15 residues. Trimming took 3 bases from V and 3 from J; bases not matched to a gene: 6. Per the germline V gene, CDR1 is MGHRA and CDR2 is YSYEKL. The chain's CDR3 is CASSHVLAGRYEQYF. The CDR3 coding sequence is TGCGCCAGCAGCCATGTACTAGCGGGCCGCTACGAGCAGTACTTC.

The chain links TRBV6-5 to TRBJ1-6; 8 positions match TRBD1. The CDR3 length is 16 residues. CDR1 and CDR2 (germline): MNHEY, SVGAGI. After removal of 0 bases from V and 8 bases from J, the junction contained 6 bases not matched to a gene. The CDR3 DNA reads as TGTGCCAGCAGTTACTCCCGGCAGGGGGCTGATTCACCCCTCCACTTT. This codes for CASSYSRQGADSPLHF.

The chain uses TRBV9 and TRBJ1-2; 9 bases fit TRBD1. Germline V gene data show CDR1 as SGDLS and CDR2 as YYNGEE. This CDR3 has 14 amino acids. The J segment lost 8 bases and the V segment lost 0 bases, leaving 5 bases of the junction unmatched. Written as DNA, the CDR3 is TGTGCCAGCAGCGTAGTCCGGACAGGGGAGGGCTACACCTTC. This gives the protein CASSVVRTGEGYTF.

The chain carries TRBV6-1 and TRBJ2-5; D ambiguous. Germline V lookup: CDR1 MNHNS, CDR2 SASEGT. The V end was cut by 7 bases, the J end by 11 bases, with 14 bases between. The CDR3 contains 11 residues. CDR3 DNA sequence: TGTGCCAGCACCTTCCTAGAAGAGCAGTACTTC. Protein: CASTFLEEQYF.

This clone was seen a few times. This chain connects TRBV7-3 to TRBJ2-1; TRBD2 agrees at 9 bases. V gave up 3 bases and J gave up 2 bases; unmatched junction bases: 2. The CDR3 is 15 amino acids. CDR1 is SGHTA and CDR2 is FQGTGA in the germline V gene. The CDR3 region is CASSLASGAYNEQFF. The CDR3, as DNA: TGTGCCAGCAGCTTGGCTAGCGGGGCCTACAATGAGCAGTTCTTC.

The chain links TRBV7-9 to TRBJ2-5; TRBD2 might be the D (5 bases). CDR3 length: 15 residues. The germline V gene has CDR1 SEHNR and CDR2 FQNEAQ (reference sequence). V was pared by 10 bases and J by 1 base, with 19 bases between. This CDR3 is CATQLRSSSQETQYF. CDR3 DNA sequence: TGTGCCACCCAGCTCCGTTCTAGCTCCCAAGAGACCCAGTACTTC.

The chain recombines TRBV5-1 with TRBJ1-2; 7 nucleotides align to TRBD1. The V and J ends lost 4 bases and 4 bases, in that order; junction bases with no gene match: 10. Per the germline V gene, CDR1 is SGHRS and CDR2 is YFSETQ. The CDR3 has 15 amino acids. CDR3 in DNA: TGCGCCAGCAGCGGATACTACAGGGGAGTCTATGGCTACACCTTC. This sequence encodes CASSGYYRGVYGYTF.

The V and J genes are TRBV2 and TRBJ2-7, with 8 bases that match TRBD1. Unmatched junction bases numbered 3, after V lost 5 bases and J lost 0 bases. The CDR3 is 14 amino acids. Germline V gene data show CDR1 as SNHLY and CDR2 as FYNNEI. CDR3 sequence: CASSSQGASYEQYF. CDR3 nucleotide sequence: TGTGCCAGCAGTAGTCAGGGGGCCTCCTACGAGCAGTACTTC.

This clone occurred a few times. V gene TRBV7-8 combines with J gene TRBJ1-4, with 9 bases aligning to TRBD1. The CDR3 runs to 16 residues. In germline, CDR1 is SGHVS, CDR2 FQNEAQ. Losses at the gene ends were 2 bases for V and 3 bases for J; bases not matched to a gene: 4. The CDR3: CASSLYRGRANEKLFF. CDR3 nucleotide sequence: TGTGCCAGCAGCTTATACAGGGGGCGAGCTAATGAAAAACTGTTTTTT.

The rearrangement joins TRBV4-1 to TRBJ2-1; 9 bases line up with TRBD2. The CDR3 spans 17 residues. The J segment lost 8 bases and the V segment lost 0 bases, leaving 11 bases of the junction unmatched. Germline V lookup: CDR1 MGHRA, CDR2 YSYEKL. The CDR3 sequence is CASSQDDWREGRDEQFF. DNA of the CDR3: TGCGCCAGCAGCCAAGATGATTGGCGGGAGGGCCGCGATGAGCAGTTCTTC.